Each of the 4 T cell receptor beta chains below was sequenced from the same sample in a study of shared clonotypes between healthy human individuals. Repertoires were generated with immunoSEQ multiplex PCR, while TCRdb's copy carries only in-frame clones and drops some. The sample shows approximately 2.1 million clones, approximately 93% of them seen only once. The sample consisted of naive CD4+ T cells from PBMCs. The sample's subset: CD45RA+ positively selected. The receptors here all came from a young man in good health. Some clones in this sample may be carry-over from other donors' samples.

The chain uses TRBV15 and TRBJ1-4; TRBD1 matches 7 bases. Germline V CDR1 and CDR2: LNHNV, YYDKDF (reference sequence). Trimming took 8 bases from V and 2 from J; bases not matched to a gene: 5. This CDR3 has 14 amino acids. The CDR3 loop is CATEGGATNEKLFF. The CDR3 DNA reads as TGTGCCACCGAAGGGGGCGCGACTAATGAAAAACTGTTTTTT.

V is TRBV4-1 and J is TRBJ2-7; 8 bases agree with TRBD2. The CDR3 runs 15 residues. V shed 0 bases and J 2 bases; nucleotides not matched to a gene: 3. The germline V gene has CDR1 MGHRA and CDR2 YSYEKL. The CDR3 DNA sequence: TGCGCCAGCAGCCAAGAGAGCGGGGGTCCCTACGAGCAGTACTTC. It is translated as CASSQESGGPYEQYF.

The V gene is TRBV5-4, the J gene TRBJ2-1, with 8 bases fitting TRBD1. There are 15 residues in the CDR3. Germline V CDR1 and CDR2: SGHNT, YYREEE (reference sequence). V dropped 3 bases and J dropped 1; count of bases not matched to a gene: 3. CDR3 DNA: TGTGCCAGCAGCTCCCGGACAGGGTCCTACAATGAGCAGTTCTTC. Protein: CASSSRTGSYNEQFF. Full variable domain (missing parts from reference TRBV5-4 and TRBJ2-1): ETGVTQSPTHLIKTRGQQVTLRCSSQSGHNTVSWYQQALGQGPQFIFQYYREEENGRGNFPPRFSGLQFPNYSSELNVNALELDDSALYLCASSSRTGSYNEQFFGPGTRLTVL.

On this clone itself: Other DNA sequences in this sample translate to the same CDR3. The chain couples TRBV18 to TRBJ2-7; D remains unclear. Germline V lookup: CDR1 KGHSH, CDR2 LQKENI. The CDR3 is 13 residues long. V gave up 2 bases and J gave up 2 bases, with 7 bases separating them. CDR3 bases: TGTGCCAGCTCACCATCGACCACCTACGAGCAGTACTTC. As protein: CASSPSTTYEQYF.